The 23 T cell receptor beta chains given below trace back to one sample, sequenced in a study of blood T cell repertoires in COVID-19. Produced via immunoSEQ multiplex PCR; TCRdb's table is partial and in-frame only. The table lists 200,000 to 250,000 clones, approximately 80% of them singletons. The sequenced sample consisted of peripheral blood. Receptors were obtained from a middle-aged woman with active or convalescent COVID-19.

This chain connects TRBV11-2 to TRBJ2-3, with D perhaps TRBD2 (6 bases). V was clipped by 5 bases and J by 8 bases, with 14 bases between them. There are 13 residues in the CDR3. CDR1 and CDR2 from the germline V gene are SGHAT and FQNNGV. The CDR3 spells CASSRNSGGTQYF. The CDR3 DNA reads as TGTGCCAGCAGCCGAAATAGCGGAGGTACGCAGTATTTT. The full variable domain, rest sourced from reference TRBV11-2 and TRBJ2-3, is EAGVAQSPRYKIIEKRQSVAFWCNPISGHATLYWYQQILGQGPKLLIQFQNNGVVDDSQLPKDRFSAERLKGVDSTLKIQPAKLEDSAVYLCASSRNSGGTQYFGPGTRLTVL.

The gene calls are TRBV6-5 and TRBJ1-1; the D gene is possibly TRBD1 (6 bases). Per germline, CDR1 MNHEY and CDR2 SVGAGI. V dropped 5 bases and J dropped 9 bases, with 13 bases sitting between them. The CDR3 sequence is 12 residues long. The CDR3 region has the DNA TGTGCCAGCAGTCCCGGACAGAGTCAAGCTTTCTTT. It is translated as CASSPGQSQAFF.

The J gene is TRBJ1-1, the V gene TRBV2; TRBD1 agrees at 8 bases. The CDR3 runs 14 residues. CDR1 is SNHLY and CDR2 is FYNNEI in the germline V gene. Losses at the gene ends were 4 bases for V and 0 bases for J; bases not matched to a gene: 1. The CDR3 spells CASSGDRMNTEAFF. CDR3 coding DNA: TGTGCCAGCAGTGGGGACAGGATGAACACTGAAGCTTTCTTT. The variable domain in full, with the rest retrieved from reference TRBV2 and TRBJ1-1, is EPEVTQTPSHQVTQMGQEVILRCVPISNHLYFYWYRQILGQKVEFLVSFYNNEISEKSEIFDDQFSVERPDGSNFTLKIRSTKLEDSAMYFCASSGDRMNTEAFFGQGTRLTVV.

The V gene is TRBV28, the J gene TRBJ1-5; no clear D. The V end was cut by 8 bases, the J end by 0 bases, with 14 bases between. CDR3 size: 15 residues. Germline V gene data show CDR1 as MDHEN and CDR2 as SYDVKM. DNA of the CDR3: TGTGCCAGCTTACAAATCGGGTATAGCAATCAGCCCCAGCATTTT. Translating gives CASLQIGYSNQPQHF.

V usage is TRBV30 and J usage is TRBJ2-7; 8 bases line up with TRBD1. Germline loops: CDR1 GTSNPN, CDR2 SVGIG (reference sequence). The CDR3 is 12 amino acids. The V segment lost 4 bases and the J segment 5 bases; nucleotides outside the gene matches: 4. CDR3 sequence reads: CAWKGTGNEQYF. For the CDR3, the DNA is TGTGCCTGGAAAGGGACAGGTAACGAGCAGTACTTC. Full variable domain (rest looked up from reference TRBV30 and TRBJ2-7): SQTIHQWPATLVQPVGSPLSLECTVEGTSNPNLYWYRQAAGRGLQLLFYSVGIGQISSEVPQNLSASRPQDRQFILSSKKLLLSDSGFYLCAWKGTGNEQYFGPGTRLTVT.

The V and J genes are TRBV6-5 and TRBJ2-7, with 9 bases that match TRBD1. The length of the CDR3 is 14 residues. V lost 4 bases to trimming and J lost 1 base; unmatched junction nucleotides: 2. Germline assignment: CDR1 MNHEY and CDR2 SVGAGI. The CDR3 coding sequence is TGTGCCAGCAGTTCCGGACAGGGGTCCTACGAGCAGTACTTC. Translation gives CASSSGQGSYEQYF.

This rearrangement joins TRBV19 to TRBJ1-5, with 7 nucleotides matching TRBD1. With V trimmed by 5 bases and J by 3 bases, 7 bases remained unmatched. In germline, CDR1 is LNHDA, CDR2 SQIVND (reference sequence). This CDR3 is 15 amino acids long. CDR3 region: CASSFLQGINQPQHF. DNA of the CDR3: TGTGCCAGTAGTTTCCTACAGGGGATCAATCAGCCCCAGCATTTT.

The J gene is TRBJ1-5, the V gene TRBV15; D gene unclear. Deletions cut 5 bases from V and 7 bases from J, with 21 bases between. Germline V gene lookup returns CDR1 LNHNV and CDR2 YYDKDF (reference sequence). The CDR3 extends over 16 amino acids. The CDR3 nucleotides read TGTGCCACCAGCCGAACCACCGGAGGGTCGAGGCAGCCCCAGCATTTT. Protein product: CATSRTTGGSRQPQHF.

This clone was counted a few times. The rearrangement uses TRBV7-2 and TRBJ1-5; D might be TRBD1 (6 bases). CDR3 length equals 15 residues. V gave up 3 bases and J gave up 2 bases, with 11 bases separating them. Per germline, CDR1 SGHTA and CDR2 FQGNSA. The CDR3 DNA follows: TGTGCCAGCAGCTTGGGCAGGGGAGGCAATCAGCCCCAGCATTTT. Translated: CASSLGRGGNQPQHF.

CDR3 in DNA: TGTGCCAGCAGGTTCGGACAGGGACAAAAACTGTTTTTT. Translation: CASRFGQGQKLFF. J is TRBJ1-4 and V is TRBV7-9, with 8 bases matching TRBD1. With 6 bases clipped from V and 9 bases from J, the junction kept 6 bases outside the gene matches. The CDR3 spans 13 residues. Per germline, CDR1 SEHNR and CDR2 FQNEAQ (reference sequence).

In its sample, this clone was seen many times. The chain uses TRBV4-1 and TRBJ1-4, with D tentatively TRBD1 (6 bases). Trimming took 1 base from V and 5 from J, leaving 20 bases between them. Looked up from germline, CDR1 is MGHRA and CDR2 is YSYEKL. The CDR3 is 18 amino acids. CDR3 bases: TGCGCCAGCAGCCAAGTAAATTTCATCGGGCAGGGGAATGAAAAACTGTTTTTT. It specifies CASSQVNFIGQGNEKLFF.

The CDR3 here is CASSGVVGAVNQPQHF. The CDR3 nucleotides read TGTGCCAGTAGTGGCGTCGTGGGGGCGGTCAATCAGCCCCAGCATTTT. The chain combines TRBV19 with TRBJ1-5; perhaps TRBD1 as D (6 bases). This CDR3 has 16 amino acids. The germline V and J ends were trimmed by 5 bases and 3 bases, with 17 bases remaining between them. Germline CDR1 and CDR2: LNHDA and SQIVND (reference sequence).

The gene calls are TRBV9 and TRBJ1-1; D is ambiguous. This CDR3 is 16 amino acids long. CDR1 is SGDLS and CDR2 is YYNGEE in the germline V gene. Trimming left V 0 bases short and J 0 bases short, with 12 bases between. The CDR3 loop reads CASSVGDSGMNTEAFF. CDR3 nucleotides: TGTGCCAGCAGCGTAGGGGATAGCGGAATGAACACTGAAGCTTTCTTT.

V gene TRBV5-1 combines with J gene TRBJ1-1, with 7 bases identical to TRBD1. The germline gives CDR1 SGHRS, CDR2 YFSETQ. J lost 1 base, V lost 5 bases, and 5 bases had no gene match. The CDR3 is 14 amino acids. The CDR3 loop is CASSNDRANTEAFF. The CDR3 nucleotides read TGCGCCAGCAGTAATGACAGGGCGAACACTGAAGCTTTCTTT.

This clone was detected many times. The V and J genes are TRBV5-1 and TRBJ1-1; 7 nucleotides agree with TRBD1. J lost 4 bases, V lost 6 bases, and 3 bases had no gene match. Germline values: CDR1 SGHRS, CDR2 YFSETQ. This CDR3 contains 12 residues. CDR3 in DNA: TGCGCCAGCACCCCAGGGGGCACTGAAGCTTTCTTT. The encoded protein is CASTPGGTEAFF.

The chain couples TRBV6-5 to TRBJ2-2, with TRBD1 matching 9 bases. The germline V gene encodes CDR1 MNHEY and CDR2 SVGAGI. CDR3 length equals 15 residues. The V segment lost 6 bases and the J segment 3 bases; nucleotides outside the gene matches: 5. The CDR3 sequence is CASRAGTGYTGELFF. In DNA form, the CDR3 reads TGTGCCAGCAGGGCCGGGACAGGGTACACCGGGGAGCTGTTTTTT.

The genes are TRBV5-4 and TRBJ1-5; the match to TRBD1 covers 7 bases. Per germline, CDR1 SGHNT and CDR2 YYREEE (reference sequence). The CDR3 contains 14 residues. The V segment lost 0 bases and the J segment 5 bases; nucleotides outside the gene matches: 2. CDR3 loop: CASSLAGQDQPQHF. In nucleotides, the CDR3 is TGTGCCAGCAGCTTGGCTGGACAGGATCAGCCCCAGCATTTT.

The V and J genes are TRBV28 and TRBJ2-2; 10 bases agree with TRBD1. Germline loops: CDR1 MDHEN, CDR2 SYDVKM. This CDR3 comprises 19 residues. Trimming removed 3 bases from V and 3 bases from J; junction bases left unmatched: 13. CDR3 sequence reads: CASSFLGQGKRGDTGELFF. The CDR3 coding sequence is TGTGCCAGCAGTTTTCTGGGACAGGGGAAAAGAGGAGACACCGGGGAGCTGTTTTTT.

The chain joins TRBV11-2 to TRBJ1-4; D not certain. This CDR3 is built from 11 residues. Germline lookup yields CDR1 SGHAT and CDR2 FQNNGV. Trimming stripped 2 bases from V and 13 bases from J, with 8 bases between. In DNA form, the CDR3 reads TGTGCCAGCAGCTTACATGGCTCACTGTTTTTT. Amino acids: CASSLHGSLFF.

This rearrangement joins TRBV2 to TRBJ1-4, with no clear D. CDR3 length equals 15 residues. Per germline, CDR1 SNHLY and CDR2 FYNNEI. Trimming pared 3 bases from V and 10 bases from J, leaving 18 bases between. CDR3 loop: CASSDRLEVGRKLFF. CDR3 DNA: TGTGCCAGCAGTGACCGTCTTGAGGTCGGAAGAAAACTGTTTTTT. Full variable domain (outside the CDR3, taken from reference TRBV2 and TRBJ1-4): EPEVTQTPSHQVTQMGQEVILRCVPISNHLYFYWYRQILGQKVEFLVSFYNNEISEKSEIFDDQFSVERPDGSNFTLKIRSTKLEDSAMYFCASSDRLEVGRKLFFGSGTQLSVL.

The V and J genes are TRBV5-1 and TRBJ1-6; 9 bases map to TRBD1. The germline V gene encodes CDR1 SGHRS and CDR2 YFSETQ. J lost 0 bases, V lost 0 bases, and 7 bases had no gene match. The CDR3 covers 19 residues. The CDR3 coding sequence is TGCGCCAGCAGCTTGGTGGGACAGGGCCTTAGCTCCTATAATTCACCCCTCCACTTT. This encodes CASSLVGQGLSSYNSPLHF.

CDR3 coding DNA: TGCGCCAGCAGCTGGAGCGGGGGGGCCACCAATGAGCAGTTCTTC. Translated: CASSWSGGATNEQFF. V usage is TRBV5-1 and J usage is TRBJ2-1; 10 nucleotides match TRBD2. Germline lookup yields CDR1 SGHRS and CDR2 YFSETQ. V trimming: 3 bases; J trimming: 6 bases; junction bases outside the gene matches: 6. The CDR3 runs 15 residues.

V is TRBV4-1 and J is TRBJ1-2, with TRBD1 as a possible D gene (6 bases). V lost 1 base to trimming and J lost 4 bases, with 10 bases between them. Germline CDR1 MGHRA, CDR2 YSYEKL. CDR3 size: 14 residues. This CDR3 reads CASSQAGDSYGYTF. CDR3 bases: TGCGCCAGCAGCCAAGCAGGGGATTCCTATGGCTACACCTTC.